The rows below give T cell receptor beta chains drawn from one sample of a study of lymphopenia after photon versus proton radiotherapy. Clones were sequenced by immunoSEQ multiplex PCR, and TCRdb holds only the in-frame ones, with some missing. The repertoire holds 65,000 to 90,000 clones, 85% to 95% seen once, with over 2% in the top ten. The source material was peripheral blood, sampled from a patient treated with photon-based radiotherapy. These receptors were obtained from a woman aged 40 to 49 with cholangiocarcinoma. CDR3s include the opening cysteine and the closing phenylalanine or tryptophan. The D gene is left open where the match is weak. Only some rows state a clone size, as once, few, many or a class for expanded clones.

>.|.|TRBV7-2|TRBJ2-2
CASSPPLPGELFF
TGTGCCAGCAGCCCGCCGCTTCCCGGGGAGCTGTTTTTT
>.|.|TRBV6-5|TRBJ1-2
CASTPGPTNYGYTF
TGTGCCAGCACCCCGGGGCCCACTAACTATGGCTACACCTTC
>.|once|TRBV18|TRBJ1-1
CASSLRAGGGETEAFF
TGTGCCAGCTCACTCCGGGCGGGAGGGGGAGAAACTGAAGCTTTCTTT
>.|.|TRBV18|TRBJ2-1
CASSPIQENNEQFF
TGTGCCAGCTCACCAATACAGGAAAACAATGAGCAGTTCTTC
>.|.|TRBV4-1|TRBJ2-7
CASSRTARSSYEQYF
TGCGCCAGCAGTCGGACAGCCCGTAGCTCCTACGAGCAGTACTTC
>.|.|TRBV7-3|TRBJ2-1
CASSLGDSSYNEQFF
TGTGCCAGCAGCTTAGGTGATAGCTCCTACAATGAGCAGTTCTTC
>TRBD2|.|TRBV2|TRBJ2-3
CASSRLAGGKDTQYF
TGTGCCAGCAGTAGACTAGCGGGGGGGAAAGATACGCAGTATTTT
>.|.|TRBV30|TRBJ1-1
CASDKERNTEAFF
TGTGCCTCCGACAAGGAACGAAACACTGAAGCTTTCTTT
>.|.|TRBV9|TRBJ1-2
CASSVTDLYGYTF
TGTGCCAGCAGCGTTACAGATCTCTATGGCTACACCTTC
>TRBD1|few|TRBV27|TRBJ1-2
CASSLSTGEGGYTF
TGTGCCAGCAGTTTATCTACAGGGGAGGGTGGCTACACCTTC
>TRBD1|.|TRBV7-8|TRBJ1-4
CASSLDGTVNEKLFF
TGTGCCAGCAGCTTAGACGGGACAGTTAATGAAAAACTGTTTTTT
>.|.|TRBV4-1|TRBJ2-7
CASSQGGWREQYF
TGCGCCAGCAGCCAGGGAGGCTGGCGTGAGCAGTACTTC
>.|.|TRBV27|TRBJ1-1
CASSSRLDAVEAFF
TGTGCCAGCAGTTCTCGGTTGGACGCGGTTGAAGCTTTCTTT
>.|.|TRBV29-1|TRBJ2-7
CSVEASGQYF
TGCAGCGTTGAAGCGTCTGGGCAGTACTTC
>TRBD2|once|TRBV6-5|TRBJ2-1
CASSYTAGGHNEQFF
TGTGCCAGCAGTTACACGGCGGGGGGGCATAATGAGCAGTTCTTC
>TRBD1|once|TRBV6-5|TRBJ1-1
CASSRDRVNTEAFF
TGTGCCAGCTCCCGGGACAGGGTAAACACTGAAGCTTTCTTT
>.|.|TRBV25-1|TRBJ1-1
CASSDPYINTEAFF
TGTGCCAGCAGTGATCCTTACATAAACACTGAAGCTTTCTTT
>.|few|TRBV2|TRBJ1-1
CASLFWETEAFF
TGTGCCAGCCTATTCTGGGAGACTGAAGCTTTCTTT
>.|.|TRBV30|TRBJ2-7
CAWSKAFLDEQYF
TGTGCCTGGAGTAAGGCCTTCTTGGACGAGCAGTACTTC
>.|few|TRBV7-6|TRBJ2-7
CASSLRDRTEQYF
TGTGCCAGCAGCTTAAGGGATCGTACCGAGCAGTACTTC
>TRBD1|.|TRBV28|TRBJ2-7
CASRTQGARGEQYF
TGTGCCAGCAGAACCCAGGGGGCCCGGGGCGAGCAGTACTTC
>TRBD1|.|TRBV11-2|TRBJ1-5
CASSLGNRDRNQPQHF
TGTGCCAGCAGCTTAGGGAACAGGGACAGGAATCAGCCCCAGCATTTT
>.|.|TRBV28|TRBJ2-7
CASSLGGSYSYEQYF
TGTGCCAGCAGTTTAGGGGGCTCGTACTCCTACGAGCAGTACTTC
>.|.|TRBV6-5|TRBJ1-6
CASSLNANLNSPLHF
TGTGCCAGCAGTCTCAACGCAAATTTAAATTCACCCCTCCACTTT